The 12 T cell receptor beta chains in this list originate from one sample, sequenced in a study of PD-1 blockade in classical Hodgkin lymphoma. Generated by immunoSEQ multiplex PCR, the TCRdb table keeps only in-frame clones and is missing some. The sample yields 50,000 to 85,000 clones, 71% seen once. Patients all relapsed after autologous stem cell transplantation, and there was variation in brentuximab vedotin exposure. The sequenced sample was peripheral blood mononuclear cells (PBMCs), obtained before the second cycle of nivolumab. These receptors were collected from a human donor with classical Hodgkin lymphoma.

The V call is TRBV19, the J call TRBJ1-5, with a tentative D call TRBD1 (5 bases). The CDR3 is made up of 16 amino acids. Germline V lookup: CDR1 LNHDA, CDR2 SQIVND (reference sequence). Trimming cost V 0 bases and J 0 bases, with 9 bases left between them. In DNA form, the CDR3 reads TGTGCCAGTAGTATAGAGGGGCTTAATAGCAATCAGCCCCAGCATTTT. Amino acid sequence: CASSIEGLNSNQPQHF.

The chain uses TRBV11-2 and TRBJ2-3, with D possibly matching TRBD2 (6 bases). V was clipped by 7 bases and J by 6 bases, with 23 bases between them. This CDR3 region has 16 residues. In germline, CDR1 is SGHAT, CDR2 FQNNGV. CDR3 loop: CASTYRPGLLKDTQYF. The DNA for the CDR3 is TGTGCCAGCACCTACCGACCGGGACTCTTAAAGGATACGCAGTATTTT.

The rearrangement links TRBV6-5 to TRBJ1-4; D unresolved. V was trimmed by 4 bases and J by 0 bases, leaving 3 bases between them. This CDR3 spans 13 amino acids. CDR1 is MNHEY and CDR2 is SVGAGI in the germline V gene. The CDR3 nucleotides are TGTGCCAGCAGTTTTGCAACTAATGAAAAACTGTTTTTT. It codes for CASSFATNEKLFF.

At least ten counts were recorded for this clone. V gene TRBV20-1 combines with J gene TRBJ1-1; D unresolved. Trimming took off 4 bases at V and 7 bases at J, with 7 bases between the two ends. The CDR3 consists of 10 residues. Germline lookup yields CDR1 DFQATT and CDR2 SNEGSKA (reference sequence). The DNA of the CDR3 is TGCAGTGCTACGGAGAATGAAGCTTTCTTT. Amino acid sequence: CSATENEAFF.

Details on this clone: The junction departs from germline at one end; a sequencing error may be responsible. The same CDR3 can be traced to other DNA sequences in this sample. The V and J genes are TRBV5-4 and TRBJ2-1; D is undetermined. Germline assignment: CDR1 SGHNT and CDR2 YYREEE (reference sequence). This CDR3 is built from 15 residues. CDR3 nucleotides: TGTGCCAGCAGCTCCTGGGGTAGCTCATACAATGAGCAATTCTTC. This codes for CASSSWGSSYNEQFF. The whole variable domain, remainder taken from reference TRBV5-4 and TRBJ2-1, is ETGVTQSPTHLIKTRGQQVTLRCSSQSGHNTVSWYQQALGQGPQFIFQYYREEENGRGNFPPRFSGLQFPNYSSELNVNALELDDSALYLCASSSWGSSYNEQFFGPGTRLTVL.

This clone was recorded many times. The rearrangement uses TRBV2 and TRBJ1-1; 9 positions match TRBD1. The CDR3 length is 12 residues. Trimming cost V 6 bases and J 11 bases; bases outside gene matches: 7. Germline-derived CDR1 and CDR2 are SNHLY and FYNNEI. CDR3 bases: TGTGCCAGCAGCGGGACAGGGTTCTCGGCTTTCTTT. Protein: CASSGTGFSAFF. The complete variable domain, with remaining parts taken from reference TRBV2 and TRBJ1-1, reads EPEVTQTPSHQVTQMGQEVILRCVPISNHLYFYWYRQILGQKVEFLVSFYNNEISEKSEIFDDQFSVERPDGSNFTLKIRSTKLEDSAMYFCASSGTGFSAFFGQGTRLTVV.

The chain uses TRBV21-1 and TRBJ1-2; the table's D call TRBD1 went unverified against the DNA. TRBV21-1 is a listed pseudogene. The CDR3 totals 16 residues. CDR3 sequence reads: CASSGSQGEANYGYTF. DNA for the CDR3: TGTGCCAGCAGCGGAAGCCAGGGGGAGGCGAACTATGGCTACACCTTC.

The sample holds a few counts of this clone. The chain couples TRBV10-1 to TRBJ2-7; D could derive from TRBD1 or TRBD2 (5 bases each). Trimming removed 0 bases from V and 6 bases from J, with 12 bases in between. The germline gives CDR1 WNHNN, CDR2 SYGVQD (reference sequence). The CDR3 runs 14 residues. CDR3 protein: CASSESVGDREQYF. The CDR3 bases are TGCGCCAGCAGTGAGTCGGTGGGGGATCGCGAGCAGTACTTC.

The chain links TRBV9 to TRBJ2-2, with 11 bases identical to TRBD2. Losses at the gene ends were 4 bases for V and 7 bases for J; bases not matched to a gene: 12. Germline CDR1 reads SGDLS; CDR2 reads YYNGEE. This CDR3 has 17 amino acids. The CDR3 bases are TGTGCCAGCAGCCAAAATACCGGGACTAGCGGTCGCGGGGAGCTGTTTTTT. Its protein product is CASSQNTGTSGRGELFF.

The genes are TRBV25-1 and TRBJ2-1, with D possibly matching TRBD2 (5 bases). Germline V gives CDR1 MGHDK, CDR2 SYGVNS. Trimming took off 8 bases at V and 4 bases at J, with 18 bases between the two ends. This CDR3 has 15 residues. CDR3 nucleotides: TGTGCCAGCTCCCATATCAGAGCGGTGTACAATGAGCAGTTCTTC. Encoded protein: CASSHIRAVYNEQFF.

In DNA form, the CDR3 reads TGTGCCTGGAGGGGACTAGCGCCATACCTATGGGATGAGCAGTTCTTC. Translation: CAWRGLAPYLWDEQFF. The rearrangement joins TRBV30 to TRBJ2-1; TRBD2 matches at 10 bases. CDR3 size: 16 residues. Unmatched junction bases numbered 13, after V lost 3 bases and J lost 8 bases. Per the germline V gene, CDR1 is GTSNPN and CDR2 is SVGIG (reference sequence).

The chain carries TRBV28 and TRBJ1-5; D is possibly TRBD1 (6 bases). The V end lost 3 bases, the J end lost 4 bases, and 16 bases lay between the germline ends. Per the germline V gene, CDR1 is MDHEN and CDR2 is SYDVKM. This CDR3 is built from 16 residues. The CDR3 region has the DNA TGTGCCAGCAGTTTTTCAAGTAGAGGGGGGAATCAGCCCCAGCATTTT. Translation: CASSFSSRGGNQPQHF.